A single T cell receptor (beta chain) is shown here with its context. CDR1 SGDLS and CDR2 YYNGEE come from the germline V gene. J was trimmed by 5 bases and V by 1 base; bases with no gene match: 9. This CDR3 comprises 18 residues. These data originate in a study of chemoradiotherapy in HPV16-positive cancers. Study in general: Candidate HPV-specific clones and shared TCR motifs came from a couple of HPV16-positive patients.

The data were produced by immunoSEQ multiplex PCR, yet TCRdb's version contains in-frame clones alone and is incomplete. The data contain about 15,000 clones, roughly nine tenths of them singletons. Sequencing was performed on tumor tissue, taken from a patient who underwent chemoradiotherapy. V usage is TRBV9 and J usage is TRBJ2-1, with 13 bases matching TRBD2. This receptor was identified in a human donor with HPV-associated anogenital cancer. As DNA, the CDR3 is TGTGCCAGCAGCGTAACGATCGGACTAGCGGGAGTAGACAATGAGCAGTTCTTC. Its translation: CASSVTIGLAGVDNEQFF.